Sequencing of this T cell receptor beta chain was carried out in a study of cytomegalovirus exposure and HLA in healthy donors. The study ran its PCR with 60 Vbeta and 13 Jbeta primers. Here immunoSEQ multiplex PCR was the method, and the copy in TCRdb shows in-frame clones only, minus some. Found here are 75,000 to 100,000 clones, approximately 72% of them singletons; the top ten hold about 10%. Comments on this clone: Its cognate antigen is unknown.

Germline CDR1 and CDR2: MDHEN and SYDVKM. CDR3 length: 13 residues. V was pared by 8 bases and J by 0 bases, with 8 bases between. Overall study results and limits: Reportedly, a later analysis found an Asian-associated ancestry cluster had fewer N-insertions than the approximately 640-donor mean. Later analysis suggested links between common viral pathogens and several top significant clusters. Sequencing likely caused a cluster of highly shared sequence variants.

The sample comprised PBMCs. The sequence derives from a man younger than 35 in good health and CMV-seropositive. This chain connects TRBV28 to TRBJ1-5; D is unresolved. CDR3 sequence: CASRGSSNQPQHF. Written as DNA, the CDR3 is TGTGCCAGCCGGGGATCTAGCAATCAGCCCCAGCATTTT.